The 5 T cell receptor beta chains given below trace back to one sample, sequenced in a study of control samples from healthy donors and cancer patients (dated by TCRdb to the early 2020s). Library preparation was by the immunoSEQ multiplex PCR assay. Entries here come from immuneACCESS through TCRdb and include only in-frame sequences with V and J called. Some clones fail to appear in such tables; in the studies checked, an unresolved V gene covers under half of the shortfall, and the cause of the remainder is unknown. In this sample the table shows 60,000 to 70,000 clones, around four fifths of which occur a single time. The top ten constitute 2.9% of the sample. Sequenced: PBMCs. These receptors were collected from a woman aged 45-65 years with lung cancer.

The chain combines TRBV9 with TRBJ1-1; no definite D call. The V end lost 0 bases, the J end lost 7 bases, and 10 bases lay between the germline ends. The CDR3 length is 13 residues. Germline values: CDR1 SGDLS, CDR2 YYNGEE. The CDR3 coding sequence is TGTGCCAGCAGCGTAGGCCCGGGAGTTGAAGCTTTCTTT. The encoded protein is CASSVGPGVEAFF.

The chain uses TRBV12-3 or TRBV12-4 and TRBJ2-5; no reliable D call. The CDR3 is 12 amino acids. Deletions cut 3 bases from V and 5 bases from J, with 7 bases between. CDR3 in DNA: TGTGCCAGCAGTTTTGTTCGGGAGACCCAGTACTTC. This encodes CASSFVRETQYF.

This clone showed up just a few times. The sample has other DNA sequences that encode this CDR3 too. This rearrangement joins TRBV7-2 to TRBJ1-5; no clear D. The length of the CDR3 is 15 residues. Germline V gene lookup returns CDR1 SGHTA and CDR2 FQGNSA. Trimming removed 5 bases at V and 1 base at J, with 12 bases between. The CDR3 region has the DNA TGTGCCAGCAGCCCTAAGCACGGAAGCAATCAGCCCCAGCATTTT. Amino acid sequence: CASSPKHGSNQPQHF.

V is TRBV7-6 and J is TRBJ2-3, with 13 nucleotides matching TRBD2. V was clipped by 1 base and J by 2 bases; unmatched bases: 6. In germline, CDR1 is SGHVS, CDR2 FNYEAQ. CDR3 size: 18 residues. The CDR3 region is CASSLGGLAGEPTDTQYF. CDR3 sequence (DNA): TGTGCCAGCAGCTTAGGAGGACTAGCGGGGGAACCCACAGATACGCAGTATTTT.

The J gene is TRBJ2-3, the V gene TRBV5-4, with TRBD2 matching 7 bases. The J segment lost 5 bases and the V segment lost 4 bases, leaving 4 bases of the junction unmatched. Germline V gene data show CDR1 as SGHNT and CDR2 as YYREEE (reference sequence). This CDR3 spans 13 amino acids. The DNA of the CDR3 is TGTGCCAGCAGCAGACTAGCCGGAGATACGCAGTATTTT. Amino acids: CASSRLAGDTQYF.